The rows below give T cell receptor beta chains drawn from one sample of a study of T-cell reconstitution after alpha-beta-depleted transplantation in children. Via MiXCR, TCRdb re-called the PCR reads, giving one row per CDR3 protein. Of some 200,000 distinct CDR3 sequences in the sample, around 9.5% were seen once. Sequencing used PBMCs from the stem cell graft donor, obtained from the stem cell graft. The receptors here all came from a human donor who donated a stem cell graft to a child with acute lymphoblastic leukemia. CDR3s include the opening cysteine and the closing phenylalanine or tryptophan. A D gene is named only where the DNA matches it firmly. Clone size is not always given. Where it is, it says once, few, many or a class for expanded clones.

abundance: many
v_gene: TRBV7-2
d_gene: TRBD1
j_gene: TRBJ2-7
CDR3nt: TGTGCCAGCAGTTATGGGACAGGGGCCTACGAGCAGTACTTC
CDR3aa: CASSYGTGAYEQYF

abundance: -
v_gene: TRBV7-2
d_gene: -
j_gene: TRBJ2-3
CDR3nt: TGTGCCAGCAGCTTAGTTGGAGTAGTTGTAGATACGCAGTATTTT
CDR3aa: CASSLVGVVVDTQYF

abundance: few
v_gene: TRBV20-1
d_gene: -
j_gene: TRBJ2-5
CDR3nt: TGCAGTGCTAGCCAGGGGGAGACCCAGTACTTC
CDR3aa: CSASQGETQYF

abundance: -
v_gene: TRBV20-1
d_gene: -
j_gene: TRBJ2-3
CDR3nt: TGCAGTGCTAGTGCTCCCGGCGGGTTCAGAGGGGCAGATACGCAGTATTTT
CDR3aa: CSASAPGGFRGADTQYF

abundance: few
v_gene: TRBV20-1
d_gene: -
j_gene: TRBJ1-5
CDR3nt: TGCAGTGCTAGAGATCGGCCCGACGGGCCCCAGCATTTT
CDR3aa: CSARDRPDGPQHF

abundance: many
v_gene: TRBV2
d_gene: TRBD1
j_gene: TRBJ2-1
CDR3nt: TGTGCCAGCTCCGGGACAGGGGGCAATGAGCAGTTCTTC
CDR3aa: CASSGTGGNEQFF

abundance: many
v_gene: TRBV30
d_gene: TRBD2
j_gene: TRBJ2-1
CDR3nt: TGTGCCTGGAGTACTAGGGGACTAGCGGGGGGCGGTGAGCAGTTCTTC
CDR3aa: CAWSTRGLAGGGEQFF

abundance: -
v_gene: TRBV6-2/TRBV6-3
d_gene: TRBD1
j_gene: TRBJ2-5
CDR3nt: TGTGCCAGCAGTTACGTACGACAGGGGGCAGGGGAGACCCAGTACTTC
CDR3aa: CASSYVRQGAGETQYF

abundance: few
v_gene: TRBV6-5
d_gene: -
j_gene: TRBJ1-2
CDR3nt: TGTGCCAGCAGTTACTCGTACGGGGGCGACTATGGCTACACCTTC
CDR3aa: CASSYSYGGDYGYTF

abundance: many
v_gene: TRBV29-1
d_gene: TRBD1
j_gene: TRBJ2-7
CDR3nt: TGCAGCGTTGGTGGGACAGGGGCCCACGAGCAGTACTTC
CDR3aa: CSVGGTGAHEQYF

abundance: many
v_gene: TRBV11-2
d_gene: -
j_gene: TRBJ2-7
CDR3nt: TGTGCCAGCAGCTTAAGTCCCTACGAGCAGTACTTC
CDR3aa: CASSLSPYEQYF

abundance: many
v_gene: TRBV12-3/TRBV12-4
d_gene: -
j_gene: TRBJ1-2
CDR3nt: TGTGCCAGAATCGAGAAAAGGCAGGGCGAGTACGGCTACACCTTC
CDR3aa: CARIEKRQGEYGYTF

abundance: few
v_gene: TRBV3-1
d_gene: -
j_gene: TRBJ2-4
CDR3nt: TGTGCCAGCAGCCATATAGGGGAAAACATTCAGTACTTC
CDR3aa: CASSHIGENIQYF

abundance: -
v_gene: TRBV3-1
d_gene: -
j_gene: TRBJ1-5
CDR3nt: TGTGCCAGCAGCCAAGACCAACAGTGGGAGGCCCAGCATTTT
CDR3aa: CASSQDQQWEAQHF

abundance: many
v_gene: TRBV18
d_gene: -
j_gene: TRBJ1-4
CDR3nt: TGTGCCAGCTCACCAGTGAGGACCGCCAAAACTGAAAAACTGTTTTTT
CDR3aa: CASSPVRTAKTEKLFF

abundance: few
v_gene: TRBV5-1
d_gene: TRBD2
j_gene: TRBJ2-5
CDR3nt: TGCGCCAGCAGTTCGGCGGGGGTTGAGACCCAGTACTTC
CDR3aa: CASSSAGVETQYF

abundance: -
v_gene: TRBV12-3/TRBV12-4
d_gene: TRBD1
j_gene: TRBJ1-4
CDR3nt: TGTGCCAGCAGTCCATCGACAGGGGGGAGTGAAAAACTGTTTTTT
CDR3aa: CASSPSTGGSEKLFF

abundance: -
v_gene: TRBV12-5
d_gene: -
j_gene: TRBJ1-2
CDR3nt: TGTGCTAGTGCCGACGAACAGGGCTACACCTTC
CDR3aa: CASADEQGYTF

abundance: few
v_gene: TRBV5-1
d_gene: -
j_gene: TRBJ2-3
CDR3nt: TGCGCCAGCACCGCCCTAGATACGCAGTATTTT
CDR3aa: CASTALDTQYF

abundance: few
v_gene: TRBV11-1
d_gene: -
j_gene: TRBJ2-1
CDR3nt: TGTGCCAGCAGCTTAGATAAGGGACATGGGCAGTTCTTC
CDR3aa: CASSLDKGHGQFF